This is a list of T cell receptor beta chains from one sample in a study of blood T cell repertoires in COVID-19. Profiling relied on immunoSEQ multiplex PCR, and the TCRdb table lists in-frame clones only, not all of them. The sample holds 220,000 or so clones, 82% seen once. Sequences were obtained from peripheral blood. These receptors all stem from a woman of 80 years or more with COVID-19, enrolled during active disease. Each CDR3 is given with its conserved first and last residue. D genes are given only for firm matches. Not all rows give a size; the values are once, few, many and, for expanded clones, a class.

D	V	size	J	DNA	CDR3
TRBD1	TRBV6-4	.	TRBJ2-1	TGTGCCAGCAGAGGACAGGGGGCCCCCCTCTACAATGAGCAGTTCTTC	CASRGQGAPLYNEQFF
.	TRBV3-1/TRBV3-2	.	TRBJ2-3	TGTGCCAGCAGCCAAGGAATAATAGGCACAGATACGCAGTATTTT	CASSQGIIGTDTQYF
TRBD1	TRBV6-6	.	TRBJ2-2	TGTGCCAGCAGCAGGACAGGGAACACCGGGGAGCTGTTTTTT	CASSRTGNTGELFF
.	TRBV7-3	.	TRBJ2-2	TGTGCCAGCAGCCTCATGGAGACCGGGGAGCTGTTTTTT	CASSLMETGELFF
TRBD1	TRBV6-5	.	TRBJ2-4	TGTGCCAGCAATCGGGACAGGTCGTTCATTCAGTACTTC	CASNRDRSFIQYF
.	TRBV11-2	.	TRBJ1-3	TGTGCCACCGGGAACAGGGCAAGCTCTGGAAACACCATATATTTT	CATGNRASSGNTIYF
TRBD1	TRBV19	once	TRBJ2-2	TGTGCCAGTAGGCTGGGGACAGGGAGCACCGGGGAGCTGTTTTTT	CASRLGTGSTGELFF
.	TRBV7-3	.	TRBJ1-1	TGTGCCAGCAGCACTCGACAGTCGAACACTGAAGCTTTCTTT	CASSTRQSNTEAFF
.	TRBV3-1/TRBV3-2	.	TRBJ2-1	TGTGCCAGCAGCCAAGGGGGGACTGGCAATGAGCAGTTCTTC	CASSQGGTGNEQFF
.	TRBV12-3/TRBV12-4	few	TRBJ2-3	TGTGCCAGCAGTTCCCAGATCTCAGATACGCAGTATTTT	CASSSQISDTQYF